One T cell receptor (beta chain) is described in this entry. The antigen is unknown. The source of the sample is a study of Ad26.COV2.S vaccination and SARS-CoV-2 variants. Study-wide results and caveats: Spike-specific CD8+ and CD4+ T cell responses reportedly showed substantial breadth after vaccination. Assessments of TCR breadth and depth may have underestimated the total T cell responses.

Treatment described: approximately 18 received Ad26.COV2.S at low or high dose, single or two shots; about 5 received placebo; per-sample allocation not given. At day 63 after the first vaccine or placebo injection, samples were drawn. Assay used: immunoSEQ multiplex PCR; TCRdb lists only in-frame clones, some missing. The table records 200,000 to 250,000 clones, around 89% of them present only once. With V trimmed by 1 base and J by 4 bases, 2 bases remained unmatched. CDR3 length: 15 amino acids. Looked up from germline, CDR1 is KGHSH and CDR2 is LQKENI. Material: peripheral blood, obtained in a trial of Ad26.COV2.S vaccine versus placebo. This TCR derives from a person aged 18-60 years who received the Ad26.COV2.S COVID-19 vaccine or a placebo. This rearrangement joins TRBV18 to TRBJ1-1, with 11 bases fitting TRBD1. The CDR3 loop is CASSPQGQGATEAFF. CDR3 sequence (DNA): TGTGCCAGCTCACCACAAGGACAGGGGGCCACTGAAGCTTTCTTT.